These T cell receptor beta chains were read from a single sample in a study of shared clonotypes between healthy human individuals. Libraries were prepared by immunoSEQ multiplex PCR; TCRdb keeps only in-frame clonotypes and omits some of them. The repertoire holds over 2,000,000 clones, with approximately 92% as singletons. Sample: naive CD8+ T cells from PBMCs. These receptors originate from a man between 18 and 29 years old in good health. Some clones in this sample may be carry-over from other donors' samples. The CDR3 runs from the conserved cysteine through the conserved F or W. A D gene is named only where the DNA matches it firmly. For some rows the clone size is stated as once, few or many, or as a class when expanded; others skip it.

D,size,J,V,CDR3,DNA
TRBD2,-,TRBJ2-5,TRBV4-3,CASSQAPRHLAGQETQYF,TGCGCCAGCAGCCAAGCTCCAAGGCACCTAGCGGGTCAAGAGACCCAGTACTTC
TRBD2,-,TRBJ2-7,TRBV27,CASSPQTGGTYEQYF,TGTGCCAGCAGCCCTCAGACGGGAGGCACCTACGAGCAGTACTTC
-,once,TRBJ2-2,TRBV7-9,CASSAPGLSPTGELFF,TGTGCCAGCAGCGCCCCGGGACTCTCTCCCACCGGGGAGCTGTTTTTT
-,-,TRBJ2-5,TRBV12-5,CASGLEETQYF,TGTGCTAGTGGTTTGGAAGAGACCCAGTACTTC
-,-,TRBJ2-1,TRBV7-2,CASSLDGSNEQFF,TGTGCCAGCAGCTTAGACGGTAGCAATGAGCAGTTCTTC
TRBD2,once,TRBJ2-7,TRBV19,CASSPPSGRGYEQYF,TGTGCCAGTAGTCCCCCGAGCGGGAGGGGGTACGAGCAGTACTTC
TRBD2,-,TRBJ2-1,TRBV19,CASSVSGRAWNEQFF,TGTGCCAGTAGTGTTAGCGGGAGGGCCTGGAATGAGCAGTTCTTC
TRBD2,-,TRBJ2-5,TRBV7-8,CASSLGLYGRPTQYF,TGTGCCAGCAGCTTAGGTTTATACGGGAGGCCGACCCAGTACTTC
-,-,TRBJ1-1,TRBV6-1,CASSRGAAEAFF,TGTGCCAGCAGTCGGGGGGCCGCTGAAGCTTTCTTT
-,-,TRBJ1-5,TRBV9,CASSGGPIDQPQHF,TGTGCCAGCAGCGGGGGACCGATCGATCAGCCCCAGCATTTT
-,-,TRBJ2-1,TRBV28,CASSLRPKLVIYNEQFF,TGTGCCAGCAGTTTACGGCCAAAACTAGTTATCTACAATGAGCAGTTCTTC
-,-,TRBJ2-5,TRBV27,CASKSIMTTQETQYF,TGTGCCAGCAAAAGTATTATGACTACCCAAGAGACCCAGTACTTC
-,-,TRBJ2-4,TRBV7-9,CASSLGFLEGVQYF,TGTGCCAGCAGCTTAGGGTTTTTGGAGGGAGTTCAGTACTTC
-,-,TRBJ1-5,TRBV6-5,CASSISGYSNQPQHF,TGTGCCAGCAGTATTTCGGGGTATAGCAATCAGCCCCAGCATTTT
TRBD1,-,TRBJ1-2,TRBV28,CASSLTGVYGYTF,TGTGCCAGCAGCCTGACAGGGGTCTATGGCTACACCTTC
-,-,TRBJ2-7,TRBV7-9,CASSLAGTSYEQYF,TGTGCCAGCAGCTTAGCAGGGACCTCCTACGAGCAGTACTTC
-,-,TRBJ1-2,TRBV7-9,CASSLAGSYGYTF,TGTGCCAGCAGCTTAGCAGGGTCCTATGGCTACACCTTC
-,-,TRBJ1-2,TRBV19,CASSILTTRNYGYTF,TGTGCCAGTAGTATCCTTACTACTCGCAACTATGGCTACACCTTC
TRBD2,-,TRBJ2-1,TRBV9,CASSPTSGYYNEQFF,TGTGCCAGCAGCCCGACTAGCGGGTATTACAATGAGCAGTTCTTC
-,-,TRBJ2-7,TRBV2,CASKPGYEQYF,TGTGCCAGCAAACCTGGGTACGAGCAGTACTTC
-,once,TRBJ1-1,TRBV6-5,CASSRGALNTEAFF,TGTGCCAGCAGCCGTGGGGCGTTGAACACTGAAGCTTTCTTT
-,-,TRBJ2-1,TRBV11-2,CASSLVLGANEQFF,TGTGCCAGCAGCTTAGTATTGGGGGCCAATGAGCAGTTCTTC
TRBD2,-,TRBJ2-3,TRBV9,CASSVAGGPTDTQYF,TGTGCCAGCAGCGTAGCGGGAGGGCCCACAGATACGCAGTATTTT
-,-,TRBJ2-1,TRBV12-5,CASGLVPGAGKLDNEQFF,TGTGCTAGTGGTTTGGTACCGGGTGCGGGAAAACTGGACAATGAGCAGTTCTTC
TRBD2,-,TRBJ2-7,TRBV9,CASSPSGRAAYEQYF,TGTGCCAGCAGCCCGAGCGGGAGAGCAGCCTACGAGCAGTACTTC
-,-,TRBJ1-1,TRBV2,CASSVGAANTEAFF,TGTGCCAGCAGTGTCGGGGCGGCGAACACTGAAGCTTTCTTT
TRBD2,-,TRBJ2-7,TRBV27,CASSLLRTSGPPFNYEQYF,TGTGCCAGCAGTCTTCTCCGGACTAGCGGGCCGCCCTTTAATTACGAGCAGTACTTC
-,-,TRBJ2-7,TRBV5-6,CASSVSGTPGYEQYF,TGTGCCAGCAGCGTATCCGGGACCCCAGGCTACGAGCAGTACTTC
TRBD2,-,TRBJ2-1,TRBV5-1,CASSGGTSGSHEQFF,TGCGCCAGCAGCGGCGGGACTAGCGGGAGCCATGAGCAGTTCTTC
TRBD1,-,TRBJ2-2,TRBV7-3,CASNPTGFNTGELFF,TGTGCCAGCAACCCGACAGGGTTCAACACCGGGGAGCTGTTTTTT
TRBD1,-,TRBJ1-5,TRBV5-6,CASSFPDRAPSNQPQHF,TGTGCCAGCAGCTTCCCCGACAGGGCCCCTAGCAATCAGCCCCAGCATTTT
-,-,TRBJ1-1,TRBV10-2,CASSDRDTSLDTEAFF,TGCGCCAGCAGTGACCGGGACACCAGCTTGGACACTGAAGCTTTCTTT
TRBD2,-,TRBJ2-3,TRBV10-2,CASSEYRGSLTDTQYF,TGCGCCAGCAGTGAGTACCGCGGGAGCCTCACAGATACGCAGTATTTT
-,-,TRBJ2-3,TRBV7-9,CASTLRGRGDTQYF,TGTGCCAGCACGCTCCGGGGTAGAGGGGATACGCAGTATTTT
-,-,TRBJ2-2,TRBV11-3,CASSLGPRVGTGELFF,TGTGCCAGCAGCTTAGGTCCCCGGGTGGGAACCGGGGAGCTGTTTTTT
TRBD1,-,TRBJ2-3,TRBV28,CASSSLTGGTDTQYF,TGTGCCAGCAGTTCCCTGACAGGGGGCACAGATACGCAGTATTTT
-,-,TRBJ2-5,TRBV5-6,CASSLRQLGLQETQYF,TGTGCCAGCAGCTTGAGGCAGTTGGGACTCCAAGAGACCCAGTACTTC
-,-,TRBJ2-7,TRBV7-9,CASSARSPATYEQYF,TGTGCCAGCAGCGCACGATCCCCCGCGACCTACGAGCAGTACTTC
TRBD1,-,TRBJ1-5,TRBV4-2,CASSQVRDREYEGNQPQHF,TGTGCCAGCAGCCAAGTTAGGGACAGGGAATATGAGGGCAATCAGCCCCAGCATTTT
-,-,TRBJ1-1,TRBV5-6,CASSRTNTEAFF,TGTGCCAGCAGCCGAACGAACACTGAAGCTTTCTTT
TRBD1,-,TRBJ2-1,TRBV28,CASSSNRGTTYNEQFF,TGTGCCAGCAGTTCTAACAGGGGAACCACCTACAATGAGCAGTTCTTC
-,once,TRBJ2-7,TRBV4-1,CASSQVSGEQYF,TGCGCCAGCAGCCAGGTGTCCGGCGAGCAGTACTTC
-,-,TRBJ2-7,TRBV5-6,CASSLAPGRITYEQYF,TGTGCCAGCAGCTTGGCACCGGGACGGATTACCTACGAGCAGTACTTC
-,once,TRBJ2-1,TRBV28,CASSLVQGSYNEQFF,TGTGCCAGCAGTTTAGTCCAGGGGTCCTACAATGAGCAGTTCTTC
-,-,TRBJ1-1,TRBV28,CASGRRQTNTEAFF,TGTGCCAGCGGCCGGAGGCAGACCAACACTGAAGCTTTCTTT
-,once,TRBJ1-2,TRBV10-3,CAISEWDISRLGYTF,TGTGCCATCAGTGAGTGGGACATATCAAGACTAGGCTACACCTTC
-,-,TRBJ2-7,TRBV7-9,CASSIGASSYEQYF,TGTGCCAGCAGCATCGGGGCTAGCTCCTACGAGCAGTACTTC
-,-,TRBJ1-2,TRBV28,CASSFHRGGPLSFYTF,TGTGCCAGCAGTTTCCATAGGGGGGGCCCGCTGTCCTTCTACACCTTC
-,few,TRBJ2-7,TRBV27,CASSSQGYEQYF,TGTGCCAGCAGTTCACAGGGCTACGAGCAGTACTTC
-,-,TRBJ2-3,TRBV11-2,CASSFPGDTQYF,TGTGCCAGCAGCTTCCCCGGCGATACGCAGTATTTT
TRBD1,-,TRBJ1-2,TRBV15,CATSRDHGTTGGNGYTF,TGTGCCACCAGCAGAGACCACGGGACGACAGGGGGCAATGGCTACACCTTC
-,-,TRBJ2-1,TRBV19,CASRDGYNEQFF,TGTGCCAGCAGGGACGGATACAATGAGCAGTTCTTC
TRBD1,-,TRBJ2-6,TRBV19,CATSNRDRGLFGANVLTF,TGTGCCACCTCAAATCGGGACAGGGGTTTATTTGGGGCCAACGTCCTGACTTTC
TRBD2,once,TRBJ2-1,TRBV5-1,CASSPTSGGYNEQFF,TGCGCCAGCAGCCCGACTAGCGGGGGATATAATGAGCAGTTCTTC
TRBD2,-,TRBJ2-1,TRBV6-1,CASSEGWGLADYNEQFF,TGTGCCAGCAGTGAAGGCTGGGGACTAGCGGATTACAATGAGCAGTTCTTC
TRBD1,-,TRBJ2-3,TRBV4-1,CASRWTGGADTQYF,TGCGCCAGCAGATGGACAGGGGGCGCGGATACGCAGTATTTT
-,once,TRBJ2-1,TRBV11-1,CASSLVGSYNEQFF,TGTGCCAGCAGCTTAGTGGGCTCCTACAATGAGCAGTTCTTC
TRBD1,-,TRBJ2-6,TRBV5-1,CASSPGRDRGPGANVLTF,TGCGCCAGCAGCCCAGGGAGGGACAGGGGGCCTGGGGCCAACGTCCTGACTTTC
-,-,TRBJ2-2,TRBV27,CASGGLGWGGELFF,TGTGCCAGTGGCGGTCTCGGGTGGGGCGGGGAGCTGTTTTTT
-,-,TRBJ2-1,TRBV27,CASSYLQGHNEQFF,TGTGCCAGCAGTTACTTACAGGGTCACAATGAGCAGTTCTTC